This TCR beta chain derives from a study of cytomegalovirus exposure and HLA in healthy donors. About the research overall: Of the donors genotyped, several hundred in all, about 76% fell in the Caucasian-associated ancestry cluster.

These donors, healthy bone marrow donors, were studied. Sampled while nominally healthy, donors likely had unrecorded immune exposures. Germline-derived CDR1 and CDR2 are SEHNR and FQNEAQ (reference sequence). The CDR3 runs to 17 residues. The primer mix had 60 Vbeta and 13 Jbeta primers. Per the original methods: Later, an analysis found approximately 80 million unique TCR beta chains, and about 10 million of these were shared. Generated by immunoSEQ multiplex PCR, the TCRdb table keeps only in-frame clones and is missing some. V and J calls and clone size are copied from that table; D and trimming were computed from the DNA. The sample holds 90,000 to 150,000 clones, roughly 80% seen once. Concerning this clone: At one boundary the junction diverges from the germline segment, which might be a read error.

Sequencing input: PBMCs. This sequence originates from a woman aged 30 to 39 in good health and CMV-seropositive. The chain links TRBV7-9 to TRBJ2-7, with TRBD2 matching 7 bases. The CDR3 nucleotides are TGTTCCAGCAGCCCCTTTAGAGCCAGCGGGGACTCCTACGAGCAGTACTTC. Its translation: CSSSPFRASGDSYEQYF. Full variable domain (missing parts from reference TRBV7-9 and TRBJ2-7): DTGVSQNPRHKITKRGQNVTFRCDPISEHNRLYWYRQTLGQGPEFLTYFQNEAQLEKSRLLSDRFSAERPKGSFSTLEIQRTEQGDSAMYLCSSSPFRASGDSYEQYFGPGTRLTVT.